What follows are 5 T cell receptor beta chains derived from one specimen sequenced in a study of response to subunit inactivated influenza vaccine. TCRdb analysed the RT-PCR reads with MiXCR anew, one entry per CDR3 protein. There are some 500,000 distinct CDR3 sequences in the sample; under 15% occur only once, and around 14% lies in the top ten. Specimen: PBMCs from blood, collected roughly 46 days after vaccination. Receptor source: a man between 50 and 59 years old who received an inactivated influenza vaccine.

The chain recombines TRBV20-1 with TRBJ1-1; D remains ambiguous. The V gene lost 3 bases and the J gene lost 1 base, with 6 bases spanning the gap. Germline CDR1 is DFQATT and CDR2 is SNEGSKA (reference sequence). The CDR3 spans 12 residues. The CDR3 DNA follows: TGCAGTGCTAGCATGGCGAACACTGAAGCTTTCTTT. Translation: CSASMANTEAFF.

This chain links TRBV15 with TRBJ2-3, with D possibly TRBD1 on 5 matching bases. The V end lost 0 bases, the J end lost 0 bases, and 13 bases lay between the germline ends. The CDR3 extends over 17 amino acids. Germline CDR1 and CDR2: LNHNV and YYDKDF (reference sequence). The CDR3 reads CATSRDHNRKSTDTQYF. As DNA, the CDR3 is TGTGCCACCAGCAGAGACCATAACAGGAAGAGCACAGATACGCAGTATTTT.

This clonotype was picked up a small number of times. This chain connects TRBV13 to TRBJ2-3; 7 bases match TRBD2. Trimming cost V 7 bases and J 0 bases; bases outside gene matches: 4. Germline CDR1 reads PRHDT; CDR2 reads FYEKMQ (reference sequence). The CDR3 is 14 residues long. The CDR3 coding sequence is TGTGCCAGCAAGCGGGGTACTAGCACAGATACGCAGTATTTT. Translating gives CASKRGTSTDTQYF.

This clonotype was seen many times. The V call is TRBV12-3 or TRBV12-4, the J call TRBJ1-2; D not resolved. Trimming stripped 5 bases from V and 2 bases from J, with 9 bases between. The CDR3 runs 13 residues. CDR3 DNA: TGTGCCAGCAGTGGAGACATAAACTATGGCTACACCTTC. Residues: CASSGDINYGYTF.

The rearrangement uses TRBV6-1 and TRBJ2-2; the match to TRBD1 covers 8 bases. Per germline, CDR1 MNHNS and CDR2 SASEGT. There are 17 residues in the CDR3. Trimming took 6 bases from V and 2 from J; bases not matched to a gene: 11. CDR3 residues: CASSPIGQGGNTGELFF. CDR3 DNA sequence: TGTGCCAGCAGCCCGATTGGACAGGGCGGAAACACCGGGGAGCTGTTTTTT.